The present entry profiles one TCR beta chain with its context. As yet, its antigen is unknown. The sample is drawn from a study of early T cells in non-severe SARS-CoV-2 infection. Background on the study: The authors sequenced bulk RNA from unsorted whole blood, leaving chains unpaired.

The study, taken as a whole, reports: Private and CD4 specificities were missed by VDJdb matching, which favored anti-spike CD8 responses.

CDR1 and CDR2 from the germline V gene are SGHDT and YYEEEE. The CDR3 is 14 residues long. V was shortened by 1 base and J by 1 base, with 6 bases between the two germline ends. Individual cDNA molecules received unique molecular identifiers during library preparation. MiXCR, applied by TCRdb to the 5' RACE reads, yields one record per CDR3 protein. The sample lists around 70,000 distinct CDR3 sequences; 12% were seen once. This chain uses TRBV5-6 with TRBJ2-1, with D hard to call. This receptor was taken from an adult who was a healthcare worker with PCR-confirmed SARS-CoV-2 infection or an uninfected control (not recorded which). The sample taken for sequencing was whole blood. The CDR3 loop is CASSLIQSYNEQFF. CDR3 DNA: TGTGCCAGCAGCTTGATACAGTCCTACAATGAGCAGTTCTTC.